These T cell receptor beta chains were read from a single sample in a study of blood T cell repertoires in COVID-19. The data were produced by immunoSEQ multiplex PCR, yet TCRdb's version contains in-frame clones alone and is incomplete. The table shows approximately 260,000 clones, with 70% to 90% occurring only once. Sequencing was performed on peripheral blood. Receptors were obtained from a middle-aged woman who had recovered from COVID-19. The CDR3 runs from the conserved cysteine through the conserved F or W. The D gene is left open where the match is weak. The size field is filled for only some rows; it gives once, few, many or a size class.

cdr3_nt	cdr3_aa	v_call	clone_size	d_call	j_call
TGTGCCAGCAGCGAACAGGGTACTGAAGCTTTCTTT	CASSEQGTEAFF	TRBV7-9	once	.	TRBJ1-1
TGTGCCAGCAGTTACTCCACCCTAAGCGGGAATCAGCCCCAGCATTTT	CASSYSTLSGNQPQHF	TRBV6-2/TRBV6-3	.	.	TRBJ1-5
TGTGCCAGCAGCCAAGTAGGGACACCAAAATCCGGTCATACCTTC	CASSQVGTPKSGHTF	TRBV3-1/TRBV3-2	few	.	TRBJ1-2
TGTGCCAGCAGCCAAAGCAGGGGGTCTAATTCACCCCTCCACTTT	CASSQSRGSNSPLHF	TRBV3-1/TRBV3-2	.	TRBD1	TRBJ1-6
TGTGCCAGCAGCCCCGGGCTAGCGGGTAACTTTGAGACCCAGTACTTC	CASSPGLAGNFETQYF	TRBV9	.	TRBD2	TRBJ2-5
TGTGCCATCAGTGAGGGGTTCCCACGAGGTGGCAATCAGCCCCAGCATTTT	CAISEGFPRGGNQPQHF	TRBV10-3	once	.	TRBJ1-5
TGTGCCAGCAGCGAAACGACTAGCGGGGCCCTCCTTCAGTTCTTC	CASSETTSGALLQFF	TRBV9	.	TRBD2	TRBJ2-1
TGCGCCAGCAGCTTGGCGGGGTCAGCTAACTATGGCTACACCTTC	CASSLAGSANYGYTF	TRBV5-1	.	.	TRBJ1-2
TGTGCCAGCAGCCCCGGGGGACAGGGGAATAACTATGGCTACACCTTC	CASSPGGQGNNYGYTF	TRBV11-3	.	TRBD1	TRBJ1-2
TGTGCCAGCAGCTTAGGACAGAGAGCAGATACGCAGTATTTT	CASSLGQRADTQYF	TRBV7-3	few	.	TRBJ2-3
TGTGCCAGCAGTTACTCGGGACTGGGCGGGAGTCCCACCACAGATACGCAGTATTTT	CASSYSGLGGSPTTDTQYF	TRBV6-2/TRBV6-3	.	TRBD2	TRBJ2-3
TGTGCCAGCAGACTGAACACCGGGGAGCTGTTTTTT	CASRLNTGELFF	TRBV12-3/TRBV12-4	.	.	TRBJ2-2
TGTGCCAGCACGCGTCCACCTCAGGGGGCTGGGCAGTACTTC	CASTRPPQGAGQYF	TRBV28	.	TRBD1	TRBJ2-7
TGTGCCAGGGGGCCGAAAGAGACCCAGTACTTC	CARGPKETQYF	TRBV2	.	.	TRBJ2-5
TGTGCCAGTAGTATACACAGCGGGAGTAGGGATGAGCAGTTCTTC	CASSIHSGSRDEQFF	TRBV19	once	TRBD2	TRBJ2-1
TGTGCCAGCAGTTACAAGGACAGGGGGCCCTACGAGCAGTACTTC	CASSYKDRGPYEQYF	TRBV6-2/TRBV6-3	.	TRBD1	TRBJ2-7
TGTGCCAGCAGCTTGGTGACAGGGGATTTCGGCTACACCTTC	CASSLVTGDFGYTF	TRBV5-8	.	TRBD1	TRBJ1-2
TGTGCCAGCAGCCCCGGGACAGGGAACCAGCCCCAGCATTTT	CASSPGTGNQPQHF	TRBV7-2	.	TRBD1	TRBJ1-5
TGTGCCAGCAGAAGAGCCCCGGGACTAGCCTACGAGCAGTACTTC	CASRRAPGLAYEQYF	TRBV7-8	.	TRBD2	TRBJ2-7
TGTGCTAGTGGTTTGGCTACCGGGACTAGCGGGAGGCAGTACTTC	CASGLATGTSGRQYF	TRBV12-5	.	TRBD2	TRBJ2-7
TGCGCCAGCAGCACTGGACTCCCACCCAACTATGGCTACACCTTC	CASSTGLPPNYGYTF	TRBV5-1	few	.	TRBJ1-2
TGCGCCAGCAGCTACAGCCCAGATGAAAAACTGTTTTTT	CASSYSPDEKLFF	TRBV5-1	.	.	TRBJ1-4
TGTGCCACCAGTGATTTCGGTCTAGCGGGAGGGTTGAATGAGCAGTTCTTC	CATSDFGLAGGLNEQFF	TRBV24-1	.	TRBD2	TRBJ2-1
TGTGCCAGTAGTATTTCAGATACGCCCCAGCATTTT	CASSISDTPQHF	TRBV19	.	.	TRBJ1-5
TGCGCCAGCAGCCAAATTCAAGGGACAGGGACCAATGAGCAGTTCTTC	CASSQIQGTGTNEQFF	TRBV4-3	.	TRBD1	TRBJ2-1
TGTGCCAGCAGTATATTGACAGGCTATGGCTACACCTTC	CASSILTGYGYTF	TRBV6-2/TRBV6-3	.	.	TRBJ1-2
TGTGCCAGCAGCTCCGGCACAGGGAAGCAGTTCTTC	CASSSGTGKQFF	TRBV11-3	.	.	TRBJ2-1
TGTGCCAGCAGCTTAAGTCAGGGGGCGGAAGAGACCCAGTACTTC	CASSLSQGAEETQYF	TRBV5-4	.	TRBD1	TRBJ2-5
TGTGCCAGCAGCTTGAGGATAGCGGGGGGGACGGAGACCCAGTACTTC	CASSLRIAGGTETQYF	TRBV5-5	.	TRBD2	TRBJ2-5
TGTGCCAGCAGTTACTTGCCGGGACAAATACAGCCCCAGCATTTT	CASSYLPGQIQPQHF	TRBV6-2/TRBV6-3	.	.	TRBJ1-5
TGTGCCAGCAGCCCCAATCCTAGCGGGAGAAGGCCAGATACGCAGTATTTT	CASSPNPSGRRPDTQYF	TRBV11-3	.	TRBD2	TRBJ2-3
TGTGCCAGCAGGAAGGACAGGGCGAACACCGGGGAGCTGTTTTTT	CASRKDRANTGELFF	TRBV6-5	.	TRBD1	TRBJ2-2
TGTGCCAGAAGTTTTGGACACCTCTCTGGAAACACCATATATTTT	CARSFGHLSGNTIYF	TRBV5-3	.	.	TRBJ1-3
TGTGCCAGCAGCCGTGGACTAGCGTACGAGCAGTACTTC	CASSRGLAYEQYF	TRBV5-5	once	TRBD2	TRBJ2-7
TGTGCCAGCAGCTTTAGCGGGAGGGCCGGCGACGAGCAGTACTTC	CASSFSGRAGDEQYF	TRBV7-2	.	TRBD2	TRBJ2-7
TGTGCCAGCGGAAACAGGGGGGGGGATGAAAAACTGTTTTTT	CASGNRGGDEKLFF	TRBV2	.	TRBD1	TRBJ1-4
TGTGCCAGCAGATCTCAGGGAAATCATAATTCACCCCTCCACTTT	CASRSQGNHNSPLHF	TRBV11-3	.	.	TRBJ1-6
TGTGCCAGCAGCGTAGGGGACAGTTCCTACGAGCAGTACTTC	CASSVGDSSYEQYF	TRBV9	.	TRBD1	TRBJ2-7
TGTGCCAGCAAGGGACTAGCGAACACCGGGGAGCTGTTTTTT	CASKGLANTGELFF	TRBV4-2	.	TRBD2	TRBJ2-2
TGTGCCAGCTCACCCGGGACAGGGCAAGAGACCCAGTACTTC	CASSPGTGQETQYF	TRBV18	.	TRBD1	TRBJ2-5
TGTGCCAGCAGCGCTCAGGGGGCAGGCTACGAGCAGTACTTC	CASSAQGAGYEQYF	TRBV7-8	.	TRBD1	TRBJ2-7
TGTGCCGTCTCGAAGGGGCTAAATAATTCACCCCTCCACTTT	CAVSKGLNNSPLHF	TRBV19	few	.	TRBJ1-6
TGTGCCAGCAGCTTAACTGAGGGCTATGGCTACACCTTC	CASSLTEGYGYTF	TRBV7-3	.	.	TRBJ1-2
TGTGCCACCAGTGATTTTGTAGCTAGCTCGCAGTTCTTC	CATSDFVASSQFF	TRBV24-1	.	.	TRBJ2-1
TGTGCCAGCAGTCCAGAACAGGGTCGCTTTGGCTACACCTTC	CASSPEQGRFGYTF	TRBV7-2	.	.	TRBJ1-2
TGTGCCAGTAGTGCCCGACAGGGATTTAATTCACCCCTCCACTTT	CASSARQGFNSPLHF	TRBV19	.	TRBD1	TRBJ1-6
TGTGCCAGCAGTGCGACAGGGGTAGCTAACTATGGCTACACCTTC	CASSATGVANYGYTF	TRBV28	.	TRBD1	TRBJ1-2
TGTGCCAGCAGCGGCGGGACTAGCGGATCGGCCTACGAGCAGTACTTC	CASSGGTSGSAYEQYF	TRBV7-2	once	TRBD2	TRBJ2-7
TGTGCCACCAGTGATTTGGGAAGGGGTAATGAGCAGTTCTTC	CATSDLGRGNEQFF	TRBV24-1	.	.	TRBJ2-1
TGTGCCAGCAGTTACCACGGGAACACTGAAGCTTTCTTT	CASSYHGNTEAFF	TRBV6-6	once	.	TRBJ1-1
TGTGCCAGTAGTATCTTAACAGGGGGATACGAGCAGTACTTC	CASSILTGGYEQYF	TRBV19	.	TRBD1	TRBJ2-7
TGTGCCAGTAGTATATTCGCGGTGTCTTCCACCTACAATGAGCAGTTCTTC	CASSIFAVSSTYNEQFF	TRBV19	.	.	TRBJ2-1
TGCGCCAGCAGCTTAACGACGGACAGGACCGGCGAAGCTTTCTTT	CASSLTTDRTGEAFF	TRBV5-1	.	TRBD1	TRBJ1-1
TGTGCCAGCAGCCAAGGTGGCGGGACAGGGGTTTTTGCGGAGACCCAGTACTTC	CASSQGGGTGVFAETQYF	TRBV3-1/TRBV3-2	.	TRBD1	TRBJ2-5
TGTGCCAGCAGAAGGACAGGGGCGTCCTACGAGCAGTACTTC	CASRRTGASYEQYF	TRBV3-1/TRBV3-2	.	TRBD1	TRBJ2-7
TGTGCCAGCAGCCAAGTTTCAGGGCGCCTTGGCTACACCTTC	CASSQVSGRLGYTF	TRBV3-1/TRBV3-2	.	.	TRBJ1-2
TGTGCCAGTAAACAGGGCAATCAGCCCCAGCATTTT	CASKQGNQPQHF	TRBV19	.	.	TRBJ1-5
TGTGCCAGCAGCTTAGCAGGGGATTCACCCCTCCACTTT	CASSLAGDSPLHF	TRBV12-3/TRBV12-4	.	.	TRBJ1-6
TGTGCCAGCAGACTCGAGAGGAGTCAGCCCCAGCATTTT	CASRLERSQPQHF	TRBV6-5	.	.	TRBJ1-5
TGTGCCAGTATCGGACAGACTTTTAGCTATGGCTACACCTTC	CASIGQTFSYGYTF	TRBV19	few	.	TRBJ1-2